The TCR beta chain described here comes from a study of blood T cell repertoires in COVID-19 (dated by TCRdb to 2018 to 2021). General notes on the study: The collaborator samples originated in the United States, Italy and Spain and spanned the acute and convalescent phases of COVID-19. Where available, HLA class I and class II types were obtained from metadata supplied by the sample provider rather than from assay-based typing. The prospective study material was composed of cDNA or gDNA derived from T cells, B-cell-depleted T cells, or PBMCs. Samples were obtained from the ongoing ImmuneRACE study (first 160 participants) and from some 1,300 subjects provided by 6 global collaborators. Subjects who had been exposed to COVID-19, were actively infected with it, or had recovered from it provided the deeply sampled blood TCRbeta repertoires that made up the dataset. The repertoires were released in a freely available public database intended as a resource for research on the immune response to SARS-CoV-2. Sample metadata almost always included a de-identified subject ID, COVID-19 status, age in years and sex.

TCRbeta CDR3 regions were amplified from genomic DNA by means of the immunoSEQ Assay, a bias-controlled multiplex PCR. The authors' analysis ran thus. The number of nucleated cells in each sample was estimated by amplification of reference gene primers within the assay. Sequence reads were collapsed and filtered to measure the absolute abundance of every unique TCRbeta CDR3 rearrangement. For each sample, productive Simpson clonality was calculated by taking the square root of Simpson's diversity index across productive rearrangements. As stored in TCRdb, this immuneACCESS dataset retains in-frame rearrangements with V and J assigned. A fraction of the clones does not appear; measured against another copy, unresolved V genes explain less than half of the discrepancy, and the remainder lacks a known reason. Clonal size and the V and J genes are those of that table, whereas D and trimming came from the DNA. This sample holds approximately 170,000 clones; about four fifths were observed only once. The biggest ten clones account for 13% of the sample.

A word on this clone: Its antigen target is currently unknown. The record has no base qualities; no much larger clone is one base away.

Samples from volunteer blood donors who had recovered from COVID-19 were contributed by a second Seattle source. The collaborating institutions used their own protocols to collect whole blood in K2EDTA tubes. For TCRbeta analysis, collaborators shipped samples in one of three forms: frozen whole blood, isolated PBMCs, or DNA extracted from either of those sample types. V and J are trimmed by 0 bases and 8 bases, and the gene matches miss 7 bases of the junction. The germline V gene yields SGHTA for CDR1 and FQGNSA for CDR2. The CDR3 contains 16 residues, cysteine and phenylalanine counted. The DNA shown is the 48-base CDR3, in frame from base 1. General conclusions and limits of the study: How much clinical and demographic metadata was included differed by source and by participant, and the metadata was provided uncurated.

Sequences were obtained from peripheral blood. This clonotype was sampled from a man in his 70s who had recovered from COVID-19. This chain joins TRBV7-2 to TRBJ2-1; 10 bases in between match TRBD2. The CDR3 in this case is CASSLAWASGSYEQFF. The DNA sequence is given as TGTGCCAGCAGCTTAGCGTGGGCTAGCGGGAGTTATGAGCAGTTCTTC.